Listed below are T cell receptor beta chains from one sample, sequenced in a study of Ad26.COV2.S vaccination and SARS-CoV-2 variants. Using immunoSEQ multiplex PCR, the repertoire was profiled, and TCRdb retains in-frame clones only, with some absent. The profile covers 300,000 to 450,000 clones, with about 88% appearing a single time and roughly 3.3% taken by the ten largest. Sample: peripheral blood, taken in a trial of Ad26.COV2.S vaccine versus placebo. Receptors were obtained from a person between 18 and 60 years old who received the Ad26.COV2.S COVID-19 vaccine or a placebo. The CDR3 runs from the conserved cysteine through the conserved F or W. D genes are given only for firm matches. Clone sizes are given selectively: once, few, many, or a class where the clone is expanded.

d_gene	v_gene	j_gene	abundance	CDR3aa	CDR3nt
.	TRBV7-9	TRBJ2-1	.	CASSSHSGSYNEQFF	TGTGCCAGCAGCTCCCATAGCGGTTCCTACAATGAGCAGTTCTTC
TRBD2	TRBV7-6	TRBJ2-5	.	CASSTPLAGGRETQYF	TGTGCCAGCAGCACCCCGCTAGCGGGGGGTCGAGAGACCCAGTACTTC
.	TRBV27	TRBJ2-1	.	CASSSRPPDGSSYNEQFF	TGTGCCAGCAGTTCCCGTCCCCCCGATGGGAGCTCCTACAATGAGCAGTTCTTC
.	TRBV6-4	TRBJ2-2	.	CASSYEGHTGELFF	TGTGCCAGCAGTTATGAGGGGCACACCGGGGAGCTGTTTTTT
.	TRBV18	TRBJ2-3	.	CASANLDSTDTQYF	TGTGCCAGCGCTAACCTGGACAGCACAGATACGCAGTATTTT
.	TRBV7-8	TRBJ1-3	.	CASSFAPGNTIYF	TGTGCCAGCAGCTTTGCCCCTGGAAACACCATATATTTT
TRBD1	TRBV2	TRBJ1-2	.	CASSRPGTGNYGYTF	TGTGCCAGCAGTCGTCCCGGGACAGGGAACTATGGCTACACCTTC
TRBD1	TRBV27	TRBJ1-5	.	CATRRTGNQPQHF	TGTGCCACCCGCCGGACAGGGAATCAGCCCCAGCATTTT
TRBD2	TRBV7-9	TRBJ2-3	.	CASSLVPSGGLFTDTQYF	TGTGCCAGCAGCTTAGTCCCTAGCGGGGGGCTATTCACAGATACGCAGTATTTT
.	TRBV7-9	TRBJ1-4	.	CASSGTPDEKLFF	TGTGCCAGCAGCGGGACCCCAGATGAAAAACTGTTTTTT
.	TRBV15	TRBJ1-4	.	CATSRVPGYEKLFF	TGTGCCACCAGCAGAGTCCCGGGGTATGAAAAACTGTTTTTT
.	TRBV6-5	TRBJ2-7	.	CASCVMGGGSYEQYF	TGTGCCAGCTGCGTGATGGGGGGCGGATCCTACGAGCAGTACTTC
TRBD2	TRBV27	TRBJ2-1	.	CASSLFATSGRARNEQFF	TGTGCCAGCAGTTTATTTGCGACTAGCGGGAGGGCCAGGAATGAGCAGTTCTTC
.	TRBV5-1	TRBJ2-7	few	CASSLGSLNYEQYF	TGCGCCAGCAGCTTGGGAAGCCTAAACTACGAGCAGTACTTC
TRBD2	TRBV5-6	TRBJ2-7	.	CASSLVSGGLHEQYF	TGTGCCAGCAGCTTGGTTTCGGGGGGGCTCCACGAGCAGTACTTC
.	TRBV4-3	TRBJ2-7	once	CASSHKPFGRSYEQYF	TGCGCCAGCAGCCATAAACCTTTTGGACGGTCATACGAGCAGTACTTC
TRBD1	TRBV5-1	TRBJ2-3	.	CASKGQGASDTQYF	TGCGCCAGCAAAGGACAGGGGGCATCAGATACGCAGTATTTT
.	TRBV5-1	TRBJ1-1	.	CASSPSRGRNTEAFF	TGCGCCAGCAGCCCAAGTCGCGGGAGGAACACTGAAGCTTTCTTT
.	TRBV11-2	TRBJ1-6	.	CASSFSGPPTDLVSPLHF	TGTGCCAGCAGCTTTTCTGGGCCCCCCACAGATCTTGTTTCACCCCTCCACTTT
.	TRBV6-5	TRBJ1-6	few	CATGLRGEDSPLHF	TGTGCCACCGGACTCAGGGGTGAAGATTCACCCCTCCACTTT
.	TRBV11-2	TRBJ2-7	.	CASTFGEYEQYF	TGTGCCAGCACCTTTGGGGAATACGAGCAGTACTTC
TRBD1	TRBV18	TRBJ1-6	few	CASSPNQMTGGPPLHF	TGTGCCAGCTCACCTAACCAAATGACAGGGGGCCCCCCCCTCCACTTT
TRBD1	TRBV9	TRBJ2-5	.	CASSFGTGTQETQYF	TGTGCCAGCAGCTTCGGGACAGGGACCCAAGAGACCCAGTACTTC
.	TRBV11-2	TRBJ2-5	.	CASSSITPGQETQYF	TGTGCCAGCAGCTCAATTACCCCAGGCCAAGAGACCCAGTACTTC
.	TRBV28	TRBJ1-1	.	CASSLRSATEAFF	TGTGCCAGCAGTTTACGGTCGGCTACTGAAGCTTTCTTT
.	TRBV5-4	TRBJ1-5	.	CASSLVKQGWCSNQPQHF	TGTGCCAGCAGCTTGGTTAAGCAGGGGTGGTGTAGCAATCAGCCCCAGCATTTT
.	TRBV6-6	TRBJ2-3	.	CASKDPSQDTQYF	TGTGCCAGCAAAGACCCTTCCCAAGATACGCAGTATTTT
TRBD2	TRBV19	TRBJ2-3	.	CASSMRSGSGDTQYF	TGTGCCAGTAGTATGCGTAGCGGGAGTGGGGATACGCAGTATTTT
.	TRBV3-1/TRBV3-2	TRBJ2-7	.	CASSQASTYEQYF	TGTGCCAGCAGCCAAGCGAGTACCTACGAGCAGTACTTC
.	TRBV5-4	TRBJ2-2	.	CASRGTNTGELFF	TGTGCCAGCAGGGGAACGAACACCGGGGAGCTGTTTTTT
TRBD2	TRBV14	TRBJ2-3	once	CASSQGLAGNTQYF	TGTGCCAGCAGCCAGGGACTAGCGGGGAATACGCAGTATTTT
TRBD1	TRBV5-1	TRBJ2-7	once	CASSDRTGGFYEQYF	TGCGCCAGCAGCGATCGGACAGGGGGCTTCTACGAGCAGTACTTC